This T cell receptor beta chain was observed in a study of blood T cell repertoires in COVID-19. For the study at large: Researchers got acute and convalescent COVID-19 samples from the United States, Italy and Spain. T cells, B-cell-depleted T cells, or PBMCs provided the cDNA or gDNA that served as material.

V was shortened by 1 base and J by 10 bases, with 17 bases between the two germline ends. CDR1 and CDR2 from the germline V gene are MGHRA and YSYEKL. The CDR3 is 15 residues long. TCRdb's copy holds only in-frame clones and misses some; the assay was immunoSEQ multiplex PCR. This table holds 65,000 to 70,000 clones, 87% found once. Sequenced sample: peripheral blood. The receptor's source is a woman older than 75 with acute or convalescent COVID-19. The V call is TRBV4-1, the J call TRBJ2-4, with a possible D match to TRBD1 (5 bases). This CDR3 is CASSQVDPRVGIQYF. The CDR3 nucleotides read TGCGCCAGCAGCCAAGTGGACCCCAGGGTGGGAATTCAGTACTTC.